This paragraph covers one T cell receptor beta chain sequence. What it binds is not known. The entry originates in a study of shared clonotypes between healthy human individuals. This CDR3 is 15 amino acids long. The germline V and J ends were trimmed by 3 bases and 0 bases, with 10 bases remaining between them. Germline loops: CDR1 WNHNN, CDR2 SYGVQD (reference sequence). Produced via immunoSEQ multiplex PCR; TCRdb's table is partial and in-frame only. The sample lists roughly 1,500,000 clones; 97% to 99% were seen once. Study conclusions and caveats: Rarefaction showed sorted-subset sequencing was incomplete despite large depth. Generation of non-shared clonotypes was less probable than generation of clonotypes shared by all four donors.

The origin of this receptor is a young man in good health. The sample taken for sequencing was naive CD4+ T cells sorted from blood. Documented subset: CD45RA+ positively selected. The chain couples TRBV10-1 to TRBJ2-3, with D possibly being TRBD1 (6 bases). The CDR3 loop is CASSDRQESTDTQYF. In nucleotides, the CDR3 is TGCGCCAGCAGTGACCGACAGGAAAGCACAGATACGCAGTATTTT.